These T cell receptor beta chains were read from a single sample in a study of OX40 agonist ivuxolimab in advanced cancers. Using immunoSEQ multiplex PCR, the repertoire was profiled, and TCRdb retains in-frame clones only, with some absent. Of more than 95,000 clones listed, roughly nine tenths were seen once; the top ten hold roughly 0.33%. Sequenced here: CD4+ or CD8+ T cells sorted from blood, sampled in a trial of the OX40 agonist ivuxolimab. Receptors were obtained from an adult with an advanced solid tumor such as melanoma, head and neck, liver or kidney cancer. Both conserved end residues are part of each CDR3. Each record gives: V gene, J gene, CDR3 length, clone size, D gene, CDR3 protein, CDR3 DNA. A D gene is named only where the DNA matches it firmly. Clone size appears in some rows only: once, few, many, or a class for an expanded clone.

>TRBV5-4|TRBJ2-1|16|-|-
CASSLKRAGPYNEQFF
TGTGCCAGCAGCTTGAAAAGGGCCGGGCCCTACAATGAGCAGTTCTTC
>TRBV11-2|TRBJ2-3|11|-|-
CASTRTDTQYF
TGTGCCAGCACGCGAACAGATACGCAGTATTTT
>TRBV6-1|TRBJ2-7|14|once|TRBD2
CASSLAGIAYEQYF
TGTGCCAGCAGTCTAGCGGGGATTGCCTACGAGCAGTACTTC
>TRBV25-1|TRBJ1-2|14|-|TRBD1
CASSSAGGGYGYTF
TGTGCCAGCAGTTCGGCAGGGGGCGGCTATGGCTACACCTTC
>TRBV6-5|TRBJ2-3|13|-|-
CASSYTRADTQYF
TGTGCCAGCAGTTATACGAGGGCAGATACGCAGTATTTT
>TRBV7-6|TRBJ2-3|13|-|-
CASSFRLMDTQYF
TGTGCCAGCAGCTTTCGCCTTATGGATACGCAGTATTTT
>TRBV7-3|TRBJ2-2|14|-|-
CASSSGVIGGELFF
TGTGCCAGCAGTTCCGGTGTAATTGGCGGGGAGCTGTTTTTT
>TRBV19|TRBJ1-5|13|-|-
CASRTDSNQPQHF
TGTGCCAGTAGAACAGATAGCAATCAGCCCCAGCATTTT
>TRBV5-1|TRBJ2-1|14|-|-
CASSLGAGTNEQFF
TGCGCCAGCAGCTTGGGAGCGGGCACCAATGAGCAGTTCTTC
>TRBV7-2|TRBJ2-5|16|-|-
CASSPVQGLSQETQYF
TGTGCCAGCAGCCCAGTCCAGGGGTTGAGCCAAGAGACCCAGTACTTC
>TRBV27|TRBJ1-5|14|-|TRBD1
CASSPRQGWQPQHF
TGTGCCAGCAGTCCAAGACAGGGTTGGCAGCCCCAGCATTTT
>TRBV5-8|TRBJ2-7|13|-|-
CASSSYRDYEQYF
TGTGCCAGCAGCTCATACCGGGACTACGAGCAGTACTTC
>TRBV2|TRBJ2-3|12|-|-
CASSERDSFKYF
TGTGCCAGCAGTGAAAGGGACTCCTTCAAGTATTTT
>TRBV5-4|TRBJ2-1|16|-|TRBD1
CASSLYRQGDFDEQFF
TGTGCCAGCAGCTTGTATCGACAGGGAGATTTCGATGAGCAGTTCTTC
>TRBV5-1|TRBJ2-1|15|once|TRBD1
CASSLVTGARNEQFF
TGCGCCAGCAGCTTGGTTACAGGGGCCCGGAATGAGCAGTTCTTC
>TRBV7-2|TRBJ2-5|16|-|TRBD2
CASSFLAGGLQETQYF
TGTGCCAGCAGCTTCCTAGCGGGAGGGTTGCAAGAGACCCAGTACTTC
>TRBV5-1|TRBJ1-5|15|-|TRBD1
CASSPGQGGHQPQHF
TGCGCCAGCAGCCCTGGACAGGGGGGGCATCAGCCCCAGCATTTT
>TRBV7-2|TRBJ2-3|16|-|TRBD2
CASSPGLAGVADTQYF
TGTGCCAGCAGCCCCGGACTAGCGGGAGTGGCAGATACGCAGTATTTT
>TRBV5-1|TRBJ2-2|13|-|-
CASSHAETGELFF
TGCGCCAGCAGCCATGCCGAGACCGGGGAGCTGTTTTTT
>TRBV20-1|TRBJ2-1|10|once|-
CSAVGGEQFF
TGCAGTGCTGTCGGAGGGGAGCAGTTCTTC